The next 9 T cell receptor beta chains were all read from a single sample in a study of T cells in Graves' hyperthyroidism and ophthalmopathy. Amplified TCR beta CDR3 regions came from RNA transcripts. First-round RT-PCR with HTBI primers amplified the TCR CDR3 region. TCRdb reanalysed the multiplex PCR reads using MiXCR and keeps one entry per CDR3 protein. The table lists a few hundred thousand distinct CDR3 sequences, 35% to 55% of them singletons. The sample consisted of peripheral blood or thyroid tissue (not recorded which). These receptors all stem from a woman under 30 with Graves' hyperthyroidism.

This clonotype occurred once. At one boundary the junction diverges from the germline segment, which might be a read error. The chain carries TRBV20-1 and TRBJ1-6, with 8 positions matching TRBD1. The CDR3 runs to 14 residues. The V gene's germline CDR1 is DFQATT and CDR2 SNEGSKA (reference sequence). The CDR3 is CSALISGGVETRYF. Here the CDR3 DNA reads TGCAGTGCTCTAATATCAGGGGGCGTAGAGACCCGGTACTTT.

V gene TRBV12-3 or TRBV12-4 combines with J gene TRBJ2-7; no clear D gene. This CDR3 is built from 16 residues. V was pared by 5 bases and J by 1 base, with 18 bases between. In DNA form, the CDR3 reads TGTGCCAGCAGTCCTCCTTATAGCAGCTCATCCTACGAGCAGTACTTC. Translating it yields CASSPPYSSSSYEQYF.

This clonotype has only a few counts. V gene TRBV7-9 combines with J gene TRBJ2-7; 7 nucleotides agree with TRBD2. This CDR3 is built from 15 residues. Germline loops: CDR1 SEHNR, CDR2 FQNEAQ (reference sequence). The ends lost 5 bases at V and 6 bases at J; junction bases unmatched: 13. The CDR3 region is CASSPPGLVLGEQYF. CDR3 nucleotide sequence: TGTGCCAGCAGCCCTCCCGGACTAGTTCTAGGCGAGCAGTACTTC.

The CDR3 DNA sequence: TGCAGTGCTGCGCCAGGCGGTTCCTACGAGCAGTACTTC. Residues: CSAAPGGSYEQYF. V and J are TRBV20-1 and TRBJ2-7; D is undetermined. Germline V gene sequence: CDR1 DFQATT, CDR2 SNEGSKA (reference sequence). The CDR3 runs to 13 residues. Trimming removed 5 bases at V and 1 base at J, with 12 bases between.

The V and J genes are TRBV5-4 and TRBJ1-4, with 7 bases that match TRBD1. Germline V gene data show CDR1 as SGHNT and CDR2 as YYREEE (reference sequence). V lost 4 bases to trimming and J lost 0 bases; unmatched junction nucleotides: 3. The CDR3 length is 15 residues. CDR3 in amino acids: CASSQGQSTNEKLFF. CDR3 coding DNA: TGTGCCAGCAGCCAGGGACAGTCAACTAATGAAAAACTGTTTTTT.

This clonotype was seen many times. This chain connects TRBV15 to TRBJ1-1, with D unclear. The CDR3 is 14 amino acids. Germline loops: CDR1 LNHNV, CDR2 YYDKDF (reference sequence). Trimming stripped 0 bases from V and 4 bases from J, with 9 bases between. The CDR3 region has the DNA TGTGCCACCAGCAGAGATATCTCGGGCACTGAAGCTTTCTTT. Its translation: CATSRDISGTEAFF.

Many counts were recorded for this clonotype. This chain joins TRBV7-9 and TRBJ1-2; the D gene is possibly TRBD1 (5 bases). The CDR3 has 15 amino acids. The germline V gene encodes CDR1 SEHNR and CDR2 FQNEAQ (reference sequence). The ends were cut back, 1 base at V and 4 bases at J, with 13 bases in the middle. The CDR3 DNA is TGTGCCAGCAGCTTAGGTCGTGAGGGGACCTATGGCTACACCTTC. Its protein product is CASSLGREGTYGYTF.

The sample holds many counts of this clonotype. V usage is TRBV29-1 and J usage is TRBJ1-1; D unclear. Trimming shortened V by 1 base and J by 5 bases, and 14 bases separated the two germline ends. The CDR3 runs to 14 residues. Germline CDR1 reads SQVTM; CDR2 reads ANQGSEA. Here the CDR3 DNA reads TGCAGCGTTGAAGTATCGAACGCCGGAACTGAAGCTTTCTTT. Protein product: CSVEVSNAGTEAFF.

The chain is built from TRBV20-1 and TRBJ2-7; D gene ambiguous. Between the trimmed V and J ends, which lost 0 bases and 7 bases, there was a span of 16 bases. CDR1 and CDR2 from the germline V gene are DFQATT and SNEGSKA (reference sequence). The CDR3 is made up of 14 amino acids. CDR3 DNA: TGCAGTGCTAGAGAAGGAAGCGTTTACAATGAGCAGTACTTC. Encoded protein: CSAREGSVYNEQYF.